Included here is one T cell receptor (beta chain) sequence, with context. Its cognate antigen has yet to be identified. No base qualities exist here, and no much larger clone lies one base off it. The CDR3 holds 18 amino acids from the cysteine to the phenylalanine. Only the CDR3 DNA stays, 54 bases, in frame from base 1. V ends up 2 bases short and J 7 bases short, with an unmatched junction base count of 16. These data belong to a study of blood T cell repertoires in COVID-19 (dated by TCRdb to 2020 to 2022). In terms of the full investigation: Samples from collaborators originated in the United States, Italy and Spain and spanned both the acute and convalescent phases of COVID-19. The material from the prospective study consisted of cDNA or gDNA derived from T cells, B-cell-depleted T cells, or PBMCs. The dataset comprised deeply sampled blood TCRbeta repertoires from subjects exposed to, actively infected with, or recovered from COVID-19. A freely available public database, intended as a resource for researchers studying the immune response to SARS-CoV-2, is where the repertoires were released. The samples were drawn from two sources: the first 160 participants of the ongoing ImmuneRACE study, and fewer than 1,500 subjects contributed by 6 global collaborators. Nearly every sample came with metadata listing a de-identified subject ID, COVID-19 status, age in years and sex. HLA class I and class II types, where available, came from metadata supplied by the sample provider rather than from assay-based typing.

The full study reports these points: How much clinical and demographic metadata was included differed by source and by participant, and the metadata was provided uncurated.

TCRbeta CDR3 regions were amplified from genomic DNA using the immunoSEQ Assay, a bias-controlled multiplex PCR. In the paper's pipeline: Nucleated cell counts per sample were estimated from amplification of reference gene primers within the assay. To quantify the absolute abundance of each unique TCRbeta CDR3 rearrangement, sequence reads were collapsed and filtered. For each sample, productive Simpson clonality was calculated as the square root of Simpson's diversity index across productive rearrangements. This immuneACCESS table, as held by TCRdb, lists in-frame sequences with V and J called but not all clones. Of the missing ones, under half trace to an unresolved V gene in checked studies; the others have no known cause. V, J and clone size derive from that table, while D and trimming were established from the DNA sequence. This sample gives 150,000 to 200,000 clones in total; around 73% of them show up just once. The leading ten clones occupy roughly 17% of the sample.

In the prospective study, participants were about 18 to 100 years old, resided in about two dozen geographic areas of the United States, and were enrolled through a virtual design. To assign participants to cohorts, the prospective study relied on clinical history that participants themselves reported in a screening survey and a study questionnaire. Recovered participants in ImmuneRACE Cohort 3 were defined as having two consecutive negative NP/OP PCR tests, clearance from a healthcare professional, or resolution of symptoms. Each participant in the prospective study had whole blood, serum and a nasopharyngeal or oropharyngeal swab collected by mobile phlebotomists. Additional blood draws and questionnaires over an approximately two-month period could optionally be provided by prospective study participants. Before DNA extraction, blood samples from the prospective study were shipped at room temperature or frozen.

The sample consisted of PBMCs or T cells enriched from blood (not recorded which). The TCR comes from a woman aged 50 to 60 who had recovered from COVID-19. This chain joins TRBV23-1 to TRBJ2-2, with 7 central nucleotides matching TRBD1. TRBV23-1 is labeled an ORF, and its function is uncertain. The CDR3 protein: CASSQTQTLNRGFGELFF. The bases are TGCGCCAGCAGTCAAACCCAAACCCTCAACAGGGGATTCGGGGAGCTGTTTTTT.